This TCR beta chain comes out of a study of T cell responses to AZD1222 COVID-19 vaccine. Remarks on this clone: The CDR3 does not end in the conserved phenylalanine or tryptophan, so this is likely a read error.

Germline V gene lookup returns CDR1 SNHLY and CDR2 FYNNEI. The CDR3 sequence is 18 residues long. V was pared by 1 base and J by 9 bases, with 15 bases of the junction left unmatched. TCRdb's table, derived via immunoSEQ multiplex PCR, lists solely in-frame clones and lacks some. The profile shows more than 95,000 clones, 70% to 90% of them singletons. This clonotype was sampled from an adult in good health. The sequencing used peripheral blood, collected on day 0 of AZD1222 vaccination. The chain links TRBV2 to TRBJ1-6; 7 bases are shared with TRBD1. The CDR3: CASSEVVKGAVNFSPLHL. The CDR3 DNA reads TGTGCCAGCAGTGAAGTAGTTAAGGGGGCTGTCAATTTTTCACCCCTCCACCTT.